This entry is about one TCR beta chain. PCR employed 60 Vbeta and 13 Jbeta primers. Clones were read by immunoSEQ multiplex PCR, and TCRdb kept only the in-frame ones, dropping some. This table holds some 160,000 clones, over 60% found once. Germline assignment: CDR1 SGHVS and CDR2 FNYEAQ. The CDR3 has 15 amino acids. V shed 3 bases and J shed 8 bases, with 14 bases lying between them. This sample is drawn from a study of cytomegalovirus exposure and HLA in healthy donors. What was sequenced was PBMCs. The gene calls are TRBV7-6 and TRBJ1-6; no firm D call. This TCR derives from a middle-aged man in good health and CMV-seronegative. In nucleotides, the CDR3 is TGTGCCAGCAGCTTCGGGTCGAGGGTAGATTCACCCCTCCACTTT. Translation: CASSFGSRVDSPLHF.